This T cell receptor (beta chain) was identified during a study of shared clonotypes between healthy human individuals (dated by TCRdb to 2020 to 2022). Regarding the study in general: Two women and a few men aged 18 to 49 years were included in the cohort. For each donor, three plates each were used for CD4 naive and CD4 memory, two plates were used for CD8 naive, and one plate was used for CD8 memory. Blood TCR repertoires of about five healthy adults were deeply sequenced to estimate repertoire size and the extent of clonotype sharing between individuals. Different laboratories and diverse techniques were used to prepare libraries and sequence TCR repertoires, to increase sequencing depth and limit assay-specific biases. Leukapheresis yielded between about 0.85 and 9.5 billion PBMCs per donor. Overall study outcomes, separate from this receptor: When several donors were compared, the shared fraction of clonotypes was 5% to 6.5% for naive CD4, 3.5% for naive CD8, roughly 2.5% for memory CD4, and 0.35% to 0.5% for memory CD8. Sampling was restricted to blood, and TCR repertoires in tissue are likely to differ from TCR repertoires in blood. Pairwise subsampling led to the expectation that sequencing depth would affect the degree of clonotype sharing among donors. Incomplete sequencing was indicated by rarefaction of sorted-subset datasets, despite the large sequencing depth. The small number of donors limited the genetic and exposure-history diversity represented. Compared with non-shared clonotypes, the clonotypes found in all four sorted-subset donors had higher generation probabilities. Larger estimated clonotype richness was generally found for naive subsets than for memory subsets.

Remarks on this clone: The specificity of this receptor is unknown. It has no much larger one-base neighbor in the sample; base qualities were not kept.

For the CD8 naive samples, CD45RO-negative cells were positively selected for CCR7, yielding a CD45RA+CCR7+ population from which TemRA cells were excluded. The donors were healthy, HIV-negative adults who had no recently reported acute infections or vaccinations. All donors were Caucasian adults living in Nashville, Tennessee, USA. After blood collection by leukapheresis, PBMCs were isolated using Ficoll-Histopaque density gradient centrifugation and then cryopreserved in the vapor phase of liquid nitrogen. Analytical flow cytometry was used to check the purity and quantity of every magnetically sorted T cell population. Genomic DNA was isolated from each sorted fraction and quantified by UV absorbance on a Nanodrop 2000c. TCR CDR3 regions were amplified from genomic DNA by multiplex PCR using the deep immunoSEQ assay. Extracted genomic DNA from each cell subset was spread evenly across all wells of several immunoSEQ 96-well plates, with each plate serving as a replicate. Each replicate PCR for sorted subsets received roughly 0.2 ug genomic DNA, equal to roughly 30,000 T cell genomes. The purified libraries were quantified using a Qubit 3.0 fluorometer, sized with a Bioanalyzer 2100, and then quantified again using the KAPA Library Quantification kit. Every immunoSEQ 96-well plate was sequenced on a dedicated single-read 150-cycle Illumina NextSeq 550 flow cell. On the study's bioinformatics: The immunoSEQ output contained only junctional sequences without quality scores, so filtering could not match that applied to full-length reads. Sequences were annotated with PyIR, a Python wrapper for IgBLAST v1.9, using IMGT germline references to assign V/J genes and CDR3. Reads with weak V/J assignments (E-value above 1e-6), missing CDR3, stop codons, out-of-frame junctions, or ambiguous translated residues were removed. V3J clonotypes were defined as sequences sharing an identical inferred V gene, J gene, and CDR3 amino acid sequence. Percentage overlap between repertoires was computed as shared unique clonotypes divided by the size of the smaller repertoire. RTK rarefaction, the Chao1 estimator, and Recon v2.1 estimates of unobserved clonotypes were used to assess repertoire richness. Generation probabilities were computed with OLGA for all TCRbeta clonotypes obtained by the gDNA method from four donors. What TCRdb holds here is the immuneACCESS table cut down to in-frame rearrangements. Part of the clones is not present; checked against another copy, under half of the missing clones reflect an unresolved V gene, and the others are unexplained. The V and J calls and clone size come from that table; D and trimming were worked out from the DNA. Here the sample has just over 2,000,000 clones; roughly 94% occur a single time. Of the sample, 0.9% to 1.3% falls within the top ten clones.

Sequencing was carried out using naive CD8+ T cells sorted from blood. In light of the paper, this sample's cell subset or site label describes: CD45RA+CCR7+. The sequence was collected from a man aged 18 to 29 in good health.

The CDR3: CASSPSSGYTPGETQYF. The sequenced DNA: TGTGCCAGCAGCCCGTCTAGCGGATACACCCCTGGGGAGACCCAGTACTTC. The V and J segments used are TRBV9 and TRBJ2-5, and 7 bases in between align with TRBD2. As encoded in the germline V gene, CDR1 is SGDLS while CDR2 is YYNGEE. Its CDR3 holds 17 amino acids, cysteine through phenylalanine. Only CDR3 DNA remains: 51 bases, in frame from the first base. V is pruned by 4 bases and J by 5 bases, leaving 17 bases of the junction without a gene match.